A single sample is the source of the 18 T cell receptor beta chains below, sequenced in a study of response to subunit inactivated influenza vaccine (dated by TCRdb to the late 2010s). Receptors were amplified or captured by RT-PCR. This sample was sequenced with an Illumina HiSeq 2500. TCRdb took the public reads, trimmed them with fastp at Q25, ran MiXCR for clone calling and kept in-frame beta chains. CDR3 protein sequences are deduplicated, and each keeps its most common genes and DNA. The sample includes about 650,000 distinct CDR3 sequences, with 15% to 18% observed a single time. The ten largest make up roughly 10% of the sample. The source material was PBMCs from blood, sampled about 12 days after vaccination. These receptors originate from a man aged 45-65 years who received an inactivated influenza vaccine. Donor details come from another sample of the same person, matched by shared clones.

This clonotype occurred a few times. V usage is TRBV18 and J usage is TRBJ2-7; D is unclear. The V end was cut by 4 bases, the J end by 9 bases, with 13 bases between. The CDR3 spans 12 residues. The germline V gene has CDR1 KGHSH and CDR2 LQKENI. In DNA form, the CDR3 reads TGTGCCAGCTCACAGGACGGGCCCTGGCAGTACTTC. Its protein product is CASSQDGPWQYF.

A word on this clonotype: Compared with germline, one end of the junction differs, possibly owing to a read error. The rearrangement uses TRBV7-8 and TRBJ2-7; the match to TRBD1 covers 9 bases. Germline CDR1 is SGHVS and CDR2 is FQNEAQ. The CDR3 consists of 14 residues. CDR3 nucleotide sequence: TGTGCCAACAGCTTAGTAGGACAGGGGCACGAGCAGTACTTC. It yields the protein CANSLVGQGHEQYF.

The chain links TRBV12-3 or TRBV12-4 to TRBJ1-5; D ambiguous. The V end was cut by 5 bases, the J end by 6 bases, with 11 bases between. This CDR3 comprises 13 residues. This CDR3 is CASSREWTQPQHF. CDR3 nucleotides: TGTGCCAGCAGTCGGGAGTGGACTCAGCCCCAGCATTTT.

This clonotype was seen repeatedly, ten times or more. V is TRBV7-6 and J is TRBJ2-2; D is unresolved. The CDR3 loop spans 14 amino acids. Per germline, CDR1 SGHVS and CDR2 FNYEAQ. Deletions cut 3 bases from V and 1 base from J, with 6 bases between. CDR3 in amino acids: CASSLWENTGELFF. For the CDR3, the DNA is TGTGCCAGCAGCTTGTGGGAGAACACCGGGGAGCTGTTTTTT. The full variable domain, its missing parts supplied by reference TRBV7-6 and TRBJ2-2, is GAGVSQSPRYKVTKRGQDVALRCDPISGHVSLYWYRQALGQGPEFLTYFNYEAQQDKSGLPNDRFSAERPEGSISTLTIQRTEQRDSAMYRCASSLWENTGELFFGEGSRLTVL.

The genes are TRBV20-1 and TRBJ2-1; D not certain. This CDR3 is 12 amino acids long. Deletions cut 0 bases from V and 9 bases from J, with 9 bases between. Germline lookup yields CDR1 DFQATT and CDR2 SNEGSKA (reference sequence). The DNA of the CDR3 is TGCAGTGCTAGAGATGTCGATAGTGAGCAGTTCTTC. Its translation is CSARDVDSEQFF.

This clonotype has at least ten counts. V and J are TRBV5-1 and TRBJ1-5; 7 positions agree with TRBD1. With V trimmed by 0 bases and J by 4 bases, 4 bases remained unmatched. Germline V gene lookup returns CDR1 SGHRS and CDR2 YFSETQ. The CDR3 is 15 residues long. The CDR3 DNA follows: TGCGCCAGCAGCTTGGGGGACAGCCGGAATCAGCCCCAGCATTTT. Residues: CASSLGDSRNQPQHF.

The chain carries TRBV11-2 and TRBJ2-2; D is uncertain. Per the germline V gene, CDR1 is SGHAT and CDR2 is FQNNGV. The V end lost 0 bases, the J end lost 5 bases, and 16 bases lay between the germline ends. The CDR3 has 17 residues. The CDR3 loop reads CASSLDVRSARTGELFF. CDR3 nucleotides: TGTGCCAGCAGCTTAGATGTGCGAAGCGCCAGGACCGGGGAGCTGTTTTTT.

V gene TRBV7-9 combines with J gene TRBJ2-3; a possible D gene is TRBD1 (5 bases). Germline loops: CDR1 SEHNR, CDR2 FQNEAQ (reference sequence). This CDR3 has 16 residues. V lost 1 base to trimming and J lost 3 bases, with 14 bases between them. CDR3 loop: CASSLGQQGWTDTQYF. CDR3 nucleotides: TGTGCCAGCAGCTTAGGACAGCAGGGTTGGACAGATACGCAGTATTTT.

Regarding this clonotype: Just one base apart from a much larger clone, this may be a read error. The chain carries TRBV5-1 and TRBJ2-1; D is uncertain. Germline V gives CDR1 SGHRS, CDR2 YFSETQ. The CDR3 spans 15 residues. The CDR3 DNA reads as TGCGACAGCAGCGCCAGTCCGACACTTTACAATGAGCAGTTCTTC. Protein: CDSSASPTLYNEQFF.

CDR3 DNA sequence: TGTGCCAGCAAAGGGGCAGGTGGATACGAGCAGTACTTC. Its translation is CASKGAGGYEQYF. The chain recombines TRBV6-2 or TRBV6-3 with TRBJ2-7; D may be TRBD1 (5 bases). The CDR3 spans 13 residues. Germline values: CDR1 MNHEY, CDR2 SVGEGT. Trimming stripped 7 bases from V and 4 bases from J, with 14 bases between.

This chain joins TRBV20-1 and TRBJ2-1; maybe TRBD2 (5 bases). The CDR3 extends over 15 amino acids. From germline, CDR1 is DFQATT and CDR2 SNEGSKA (reference sequence). V was clipped by 1 base and J by 0 bases, with 10 bases between them. CDR3 nucleotide sequence: TGCAGTGCTAGAGCATCTAGCCTCTCCTACAATGAGCAGTTCTTC. This encodes CSARASSLSYNEQFF.

This clonotype was counted between two and nine times. The genes are TRBV7-2 and TRBJ2-2; unclear D gene. The V end lost 5 bases, the J end lost 3 bases, and 10 bases lay between the germline ends. Looked up from germline, CDR1 is SGHTA and CDR2 is FQGNSA. This CDR3 has 14 residues. The CDR3, as DNA: TGTGCCAGCAGCGAGAGTGCCCACACCGGGGAGCTGTTTTTT. Protein: CASSESAHTGELFF.

This clonotype occurred a few times. The chain links TRBV20-1 to TRBJ2-2; possibly TRBD2 for D (6 bases). Germline CDR1 reads DFQATT; CDR2 reads SNEGSKA (reference sequence). Trimming took off 4 bases at V and 1 base at J, with 10 bases between the two ends. CDR3 length equals 14 residues. CDR3 in DNA: TGCAGTGCTACCGGGACTTGGAACACCGGGGAGCTGTTTTTT. Protein: CSATGTWNTGELFF.

The chain uses TRBV19 and TRBJ2-5, with 15 nucleotides matching TRBD2. Per the germline V gene, CDR1 is LNHDA and CDR2 is SQIVND (reference sequence). The CDR3 covers 20 residues. Germline trimming cut 4 bases from V and 5 bases from J; bases unmatched to any gene: 17. Here the CDR3 DNA reads TGTGCCAGTAGTACTGCGCCAGGGACTAGCGGGGGGTTACAGATGGAGACCCAGTACTTC. Translation gives CASSTAPGTSGGLQMETQYF.

This chain uses TRBV27 with TRBJ2-7; 7 bases align to TRBD2. There are 15 residues in the CDR3. Germline CDR1 reads MNHEY; CDR2 reads SMNVEV (reference sequence). The V gene end was trimmed by 6 bases and the J gene end by 2 bases; junction bases not matched to a gene: 10. The CDR3 DNA sequence: TGTGCCAGCAGCTCAAGCGGGATCTTCCCCTACGAGCAGTACTTC. It yields the protein CASSSSGIFPYEQYF.

This clonotype was detected a few times. The chain carries TRBV6-1 and TRBJ2-2; the match to TRBD1 covers 7 bases. Germline V CDR1 and CDR2: MNHNS, SASEGT. CDR3 length: 15 residues. The J segment lost 5 bases and the V segment lost 6 bases, leaving 9 bases of the junction unmatched. The CDR3 nucleotides read TGTGCCAGCAGAACCCCCCAGGGGGATACCGGGGAGCTGTTTTTT. Translating it yields CASRTPQGDTGELFF.

The table lists this clonotype with a few counts. The chain links TRBV27 to TRBJ1-5, with TRBD1 as a possible D gene (6 bases). Germline assignment: CDR1 MNHEY and CDR2 SMNVEV (reference sequence). The length of the CDR3 is 14 residues. The ends were cut back, 8 bases at V and 7 bases at J, with 18 bases in the middle. CDR3 DNA: TGTGCCAGCCAGTCAACAGGGTTTGGGCAGCCCCAGCATTTT. Amino acids: CASQSTGFGQPQHF.

This clonotype was counted many times. V and J are TRBV7-9 and TRBJ2-1, with 10 bases lining up with TRBD1. The J segment lost 9 bases and the V segment lost 6 bases, leaving 14 bases of the junction unmatched. The CDR3 is 16 amino acids. Per germline, CDR1 SEHNR and CDR2 FQNEAQ (reference sequence). This CDR3 is CASRGGDRGPEIEQFF. DNA for the CDR3: TGTGCCAGCAGGGGGGGTGACAGGGGGCCGGAAATTGAGCAGTTCTTC. Together with reference TRBV7-9 and TRBJ2-1, the CDR3 gives the full variable domain: DTGVSQNPRHKITKRGQNVTFRCDPISEHNRLYWYRQTLGQGPEFLTYFQNEAQLEKSRLLSDRFSAERPKGSFSTLEIQRTEQGDSAMYLCASRGGDRGPEIEQFFGPGTRLTVL.